This T cell receptor beta chain was sequenced during a study of blood T cells in healthy people across ages. Whole-study results and caveats: It was the long-lived donors that had more naive CD4+ cells and higher diversity than aged donors.

For the second PCR, which ran for about 6 to 11 cycles, a sample-barcoded 5' primer and a J-beta primer mix were used. TCRdb independently ran MiXCR on the 5' RACE reads; one entry per CDR3 protein. The table has about 1,400,000 distinct CDR3 sequences, approximately 59% seen once. There are a few counts of this clonotype. Its target is unknown. The limits of the CDR3 on the DNA are not certain, so only TCRdb's listed CDR3 is given. Drawn from each donor were roughly 10 milliliters of peripheral blood. The source is a man in his late teens or twenties in good health. Sample: blood.

The CDR3: CASSTSGTTAKNIQYF. The chain links TRBV6-6 to TRBJ2-4; the table's D call TRBD1 went unverified against the DNA. The germline gives CDR1 MNHNY, CDR2 SVGAGI (reference sequence). The CDR3 totals 16 residues, both ends included.